The entry that follows covers one TCR beta chain sequence. Clones were read by immunoSEQ multiplex PCR, and TCRdb kept only the in-frame ones, dropping some. The table shows approximately 190,000 clones, with 70% to 90% occurring only once. The sample is drawn from a study of blood T cell repertoires in COVID-19. Germline V CDR1 and CDR2: MNHNY, SVGAGI (reference sequence). The ends lost 4 bases at V and 8 bases at J; junction bases unmatched: 15. This CDR3 has 16 amino acids. What was sequenced was peripheral blood. The source is a man older than 75 with acute or convalescent COVID-19. The chain is built from TRBV6-6 and TRBJ2-3, with 7 bases identical to TRBD1. The CDR3 loop is CASSSGQPMKSGTQYF. The CDR3 coding sequence is TGTGCCAGCAGTTCGGGACAGCCAATGAAGTCAGGTACGCAGTATTTT.